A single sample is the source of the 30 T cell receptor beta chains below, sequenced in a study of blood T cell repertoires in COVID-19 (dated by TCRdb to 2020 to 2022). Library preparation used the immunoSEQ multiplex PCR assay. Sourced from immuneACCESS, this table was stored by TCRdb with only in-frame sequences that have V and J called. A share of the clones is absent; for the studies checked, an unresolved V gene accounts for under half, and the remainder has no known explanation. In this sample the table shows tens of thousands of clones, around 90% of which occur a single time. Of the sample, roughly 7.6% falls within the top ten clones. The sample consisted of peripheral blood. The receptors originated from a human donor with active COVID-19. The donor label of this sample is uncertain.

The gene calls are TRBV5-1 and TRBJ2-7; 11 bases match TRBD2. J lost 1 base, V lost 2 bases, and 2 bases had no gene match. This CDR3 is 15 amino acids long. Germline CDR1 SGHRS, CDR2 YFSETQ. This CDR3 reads CASSLLAGVSYEQYF. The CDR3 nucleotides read TGCGCCAGCAGCTTACTAGCGGGAGTTTCCTACGAGCAGTACTTC.

Here the CDR3 reads CATSSHRAGGWNEQFF. The CDR3 DNA sequence: TGTGCCACCAGCAGTCATAGGGCAGGGGGATGGAATGAGCAGTTCTTC. The chain combines TRBV15 with TRBJ2-1; 7 nucleotides align to TRBD1. Germline V gene sequence: CDR1 LNHNV, CDR2 YYDKDF (reference sequence). Trimming at V came to 3 bases and at J to 7 bases, leaving 12 bases not matched to a gene. The CDR3 loop spans 16 amino acids.

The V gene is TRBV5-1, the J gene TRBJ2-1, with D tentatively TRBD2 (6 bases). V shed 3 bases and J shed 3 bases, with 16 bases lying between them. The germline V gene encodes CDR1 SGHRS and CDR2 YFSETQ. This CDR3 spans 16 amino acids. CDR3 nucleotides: TGCGCCAGCAGCTGGCCGGGACTGGCCAGCTACAATGAGCAGTTCTTC. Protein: CASSWPGLASYNEQFF.

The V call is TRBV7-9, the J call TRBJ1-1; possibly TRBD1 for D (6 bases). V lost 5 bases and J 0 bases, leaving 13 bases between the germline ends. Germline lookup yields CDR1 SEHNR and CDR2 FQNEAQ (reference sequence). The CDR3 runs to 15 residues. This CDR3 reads CASSTRTALNTEAFF. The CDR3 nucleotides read TGTGCCAGCAGCACACGGACAGCGTTGAACACTGAAGCTTTCTTT.

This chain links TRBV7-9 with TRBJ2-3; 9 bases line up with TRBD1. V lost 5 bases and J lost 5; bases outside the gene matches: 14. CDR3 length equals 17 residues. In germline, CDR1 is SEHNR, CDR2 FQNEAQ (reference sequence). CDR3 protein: CASSQTGGLSKKDTQYF. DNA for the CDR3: TGTGCCAGCAGCCAAACAGGGGGCTTGAGTAAAAAAGATACGCAGTATTTT.

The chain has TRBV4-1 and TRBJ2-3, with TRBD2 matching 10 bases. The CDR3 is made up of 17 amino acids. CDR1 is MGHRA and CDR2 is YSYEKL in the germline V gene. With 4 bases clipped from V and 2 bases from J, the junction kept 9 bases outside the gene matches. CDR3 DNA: TGCGCCAGCAGCCCCCCCGGGGGACTAGCGTACACAGATACGCAGTATTTT. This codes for CASSPPGGLAYTDTQYF.

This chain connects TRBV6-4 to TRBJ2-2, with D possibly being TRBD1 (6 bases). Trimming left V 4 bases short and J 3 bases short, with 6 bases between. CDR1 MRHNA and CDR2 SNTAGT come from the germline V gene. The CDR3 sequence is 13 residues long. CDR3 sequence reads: CASSAGDTGELFF. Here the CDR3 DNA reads TGTGCCAGCAGTGCAGGGGACACCGGGGAGCTGTTTTTT.

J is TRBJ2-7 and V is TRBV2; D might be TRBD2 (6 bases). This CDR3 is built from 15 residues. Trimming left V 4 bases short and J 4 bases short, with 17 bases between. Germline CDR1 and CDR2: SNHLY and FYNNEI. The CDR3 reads CASSGGVLGGYEQYF. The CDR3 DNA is TGTGCCAGCAGTGGAGGGGTACTCGGGGGATACGAGCAGTACTTC.

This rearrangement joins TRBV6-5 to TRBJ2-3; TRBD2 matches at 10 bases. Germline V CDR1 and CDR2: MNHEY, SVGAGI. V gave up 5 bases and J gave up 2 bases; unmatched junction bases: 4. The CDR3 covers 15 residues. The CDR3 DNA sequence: TGTGCCAGCAGTCCCAGCGGGAGGGACACAGATACGCAGTATTTT. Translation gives CASSPSGRDTDTQYF.

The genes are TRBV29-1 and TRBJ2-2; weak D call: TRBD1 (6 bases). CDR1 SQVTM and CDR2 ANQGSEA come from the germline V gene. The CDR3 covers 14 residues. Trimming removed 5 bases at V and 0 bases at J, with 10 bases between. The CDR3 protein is CSVNRDTNTGELFF. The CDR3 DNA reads TGCAGCGTTAACAGGGATACGAACACCGGGGAGCTGTTTTTT.

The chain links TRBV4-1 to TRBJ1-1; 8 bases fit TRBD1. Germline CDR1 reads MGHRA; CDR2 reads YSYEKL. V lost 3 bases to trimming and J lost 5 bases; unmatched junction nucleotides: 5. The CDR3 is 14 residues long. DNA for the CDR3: TGCGCCAGCAGCCAGCTTACAGGGGGAACTGAAGCTTTCTTT. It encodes CASSQLTGGTEAFF.

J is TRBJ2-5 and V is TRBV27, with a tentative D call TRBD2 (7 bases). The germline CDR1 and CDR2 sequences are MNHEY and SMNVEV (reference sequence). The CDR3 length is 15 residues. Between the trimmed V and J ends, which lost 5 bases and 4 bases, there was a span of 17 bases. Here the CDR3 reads CASSPTKGGGETQYF. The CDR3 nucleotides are TGTGCCAGCAGTCCCACCAAGGGAGGGGGAGAGACCCAGTACTTC.

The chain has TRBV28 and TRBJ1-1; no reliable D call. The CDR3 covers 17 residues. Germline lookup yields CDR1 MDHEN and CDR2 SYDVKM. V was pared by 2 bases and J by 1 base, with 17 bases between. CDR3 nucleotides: TGTGCCAGCAGTTTAATATGGCCTTCCCAATGGAACACTGAAGCTTTCTTT. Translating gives CASSLIWPSQWNTEAFF.

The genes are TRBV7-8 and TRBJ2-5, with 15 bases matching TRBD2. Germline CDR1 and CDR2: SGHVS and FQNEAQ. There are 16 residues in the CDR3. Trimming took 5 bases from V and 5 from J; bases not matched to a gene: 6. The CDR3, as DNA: TGTGCCAGCAGCCAACGGACTAGCGGGGGGGCTGAGACCCAGTACTTC. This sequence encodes CASSQRTSGGAETQYF.

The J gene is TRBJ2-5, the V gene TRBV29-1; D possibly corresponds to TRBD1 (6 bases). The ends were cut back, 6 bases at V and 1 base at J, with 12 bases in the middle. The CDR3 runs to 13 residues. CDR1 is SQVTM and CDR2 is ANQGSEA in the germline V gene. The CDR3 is CSVLLTGQETQYF. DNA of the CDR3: TGCAGCGTCCTCCTGACAGGCCAAGAGACCCAGTACTTC.

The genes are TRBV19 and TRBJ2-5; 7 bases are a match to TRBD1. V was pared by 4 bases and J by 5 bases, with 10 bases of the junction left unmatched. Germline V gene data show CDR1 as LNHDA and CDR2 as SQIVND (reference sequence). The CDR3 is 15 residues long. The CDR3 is CASSTGQARLETQYF. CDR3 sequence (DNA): TGTGCCAGTAGTACTGGACAGGCCAGATTGGAGACCCAGTACTTC.

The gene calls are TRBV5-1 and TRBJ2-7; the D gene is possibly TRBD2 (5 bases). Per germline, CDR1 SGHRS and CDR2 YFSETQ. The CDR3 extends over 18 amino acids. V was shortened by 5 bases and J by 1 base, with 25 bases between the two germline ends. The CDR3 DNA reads TGCGCCAGCAGGATGCGAGCGAACACCTTCCGGACTTCCTACGAGCAGTACTTC. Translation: CASRMRANTFRTSYEQYF.

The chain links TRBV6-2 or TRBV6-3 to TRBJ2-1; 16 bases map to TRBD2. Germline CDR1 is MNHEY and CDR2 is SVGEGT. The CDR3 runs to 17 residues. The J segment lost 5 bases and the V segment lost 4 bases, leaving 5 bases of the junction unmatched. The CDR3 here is CASSLGTSGRAHNEQFF. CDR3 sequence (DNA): TGTGCCAGCAGTTTAGGGACTAGCGGGAGGGCCCACAATGAGCAGTTCTTC.

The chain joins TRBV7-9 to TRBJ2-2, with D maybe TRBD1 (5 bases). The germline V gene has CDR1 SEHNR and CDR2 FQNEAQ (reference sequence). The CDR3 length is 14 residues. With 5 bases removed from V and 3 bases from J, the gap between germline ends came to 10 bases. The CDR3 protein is CASSPLTDTGELFF. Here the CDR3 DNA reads TGTGCCAGCAGCCCATTGACAGACACCGGGGAGCTGTTTTTT.

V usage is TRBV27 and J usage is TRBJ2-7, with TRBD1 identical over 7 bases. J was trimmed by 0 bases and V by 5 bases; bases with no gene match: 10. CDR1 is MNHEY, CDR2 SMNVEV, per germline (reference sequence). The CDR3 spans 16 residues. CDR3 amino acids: CASSPPTGPSSYEQYF. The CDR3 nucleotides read TGTGCCAGCAGTCCCCCGACAGGGCCCAGCTCCTACGAGCAGTACTTC.

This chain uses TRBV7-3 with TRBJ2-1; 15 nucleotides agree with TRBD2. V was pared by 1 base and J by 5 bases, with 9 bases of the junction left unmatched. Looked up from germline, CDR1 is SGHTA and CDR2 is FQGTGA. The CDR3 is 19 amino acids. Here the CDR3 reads CASSLKRTSGRAGDNEQFF. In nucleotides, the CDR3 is TGTGCCAGCAGCTTAAAAAGGACTAGCGGGAGGGCCGGGGACAATGAGCAGTTCTTC.

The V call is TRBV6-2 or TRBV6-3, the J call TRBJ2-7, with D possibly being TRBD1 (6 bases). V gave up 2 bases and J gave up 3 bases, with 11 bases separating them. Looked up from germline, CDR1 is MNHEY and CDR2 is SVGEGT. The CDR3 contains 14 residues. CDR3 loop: CASSYLQGHYEQYF. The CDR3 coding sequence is TGTGCCAGCAGTTACCTACAGGGACACTACGAGCAGTACTTC.

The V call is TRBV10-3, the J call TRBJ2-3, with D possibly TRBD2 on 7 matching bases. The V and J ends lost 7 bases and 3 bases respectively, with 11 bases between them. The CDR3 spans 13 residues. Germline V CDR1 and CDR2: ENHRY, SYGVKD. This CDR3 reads CAITRGLTDTQYF. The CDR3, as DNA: TGTGCCATCACCAGGGGACTAACAGATACGCAGTATTTT.

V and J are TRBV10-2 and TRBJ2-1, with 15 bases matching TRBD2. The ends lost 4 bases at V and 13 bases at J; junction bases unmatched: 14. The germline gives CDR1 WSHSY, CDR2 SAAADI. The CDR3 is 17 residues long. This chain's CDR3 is CASSVPGLAGGGGSQFF. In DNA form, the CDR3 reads TGCGCCAGCAGTGTCCCGGGACTAGCGGGAGGCGGTGGGAGTCAGTTCTTC.

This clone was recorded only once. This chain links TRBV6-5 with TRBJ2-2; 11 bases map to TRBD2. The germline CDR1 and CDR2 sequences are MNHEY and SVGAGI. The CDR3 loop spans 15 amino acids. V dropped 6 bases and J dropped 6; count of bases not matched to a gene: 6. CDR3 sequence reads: CASRPSGGRAGELFF. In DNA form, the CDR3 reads TGTGCCAGCAGACCTAGCGGGGGGAGGGCCGGGGAGCTGTTTTTT.

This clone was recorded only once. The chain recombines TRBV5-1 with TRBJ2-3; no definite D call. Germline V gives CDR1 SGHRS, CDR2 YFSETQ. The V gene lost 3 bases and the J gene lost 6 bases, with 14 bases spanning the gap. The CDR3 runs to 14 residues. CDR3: CASSYSVPSDTQYF. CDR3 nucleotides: TGCGCCAGCAGCTATTCGGTCCCCTCCGATACGCAGTATTTT.

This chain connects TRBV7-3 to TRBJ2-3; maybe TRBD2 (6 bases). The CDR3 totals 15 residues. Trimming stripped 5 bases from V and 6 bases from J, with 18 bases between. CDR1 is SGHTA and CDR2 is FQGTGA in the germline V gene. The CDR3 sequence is CASSTTTSSKDTQYF. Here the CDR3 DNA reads TGTGCCAGCAGCACCACGACTAGTAGTAAGGATACGCAGTATTTT.

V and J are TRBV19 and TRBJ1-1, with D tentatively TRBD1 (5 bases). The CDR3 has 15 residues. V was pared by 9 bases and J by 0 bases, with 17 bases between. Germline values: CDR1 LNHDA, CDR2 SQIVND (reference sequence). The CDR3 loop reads CASFDSSLMNTEAFF. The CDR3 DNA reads TGTGCCAGCTTCGACAGTTCTCTCATGAACACTGAAGCTTTCTTT.

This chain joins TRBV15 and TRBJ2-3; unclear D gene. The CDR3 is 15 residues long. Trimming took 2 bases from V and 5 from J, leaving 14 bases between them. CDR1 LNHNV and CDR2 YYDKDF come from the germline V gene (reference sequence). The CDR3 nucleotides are TGTGCCACCAGCAGATCCGCCGAGAATATAGATACGCAGTATTTT. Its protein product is CATSRSAENIDTQYF.

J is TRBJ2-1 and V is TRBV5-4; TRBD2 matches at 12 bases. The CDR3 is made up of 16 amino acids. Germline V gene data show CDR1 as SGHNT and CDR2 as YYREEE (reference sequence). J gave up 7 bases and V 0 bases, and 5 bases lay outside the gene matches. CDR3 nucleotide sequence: TGTGCCAGCAGCTTGGGTCTAGCGGGGGGGCAGAATGAGCAGTTCTTC. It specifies CASSLGLAGGQNEQFF.